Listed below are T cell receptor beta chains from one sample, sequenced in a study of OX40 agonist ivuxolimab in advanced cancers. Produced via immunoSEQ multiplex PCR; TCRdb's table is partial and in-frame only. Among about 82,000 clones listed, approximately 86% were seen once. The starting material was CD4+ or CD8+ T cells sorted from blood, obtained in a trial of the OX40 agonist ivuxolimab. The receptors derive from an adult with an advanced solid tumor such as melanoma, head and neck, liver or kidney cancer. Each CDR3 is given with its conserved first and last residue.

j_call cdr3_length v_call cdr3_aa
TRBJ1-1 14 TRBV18 CASSPIPGDTEAFF
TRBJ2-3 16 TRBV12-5 CASGYIAGGGTDTQYF
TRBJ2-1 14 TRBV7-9 CASSPDSRVGEQFF
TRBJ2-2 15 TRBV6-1 CASSEMAATTGELFF
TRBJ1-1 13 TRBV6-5 CASRNPGNTEAFF
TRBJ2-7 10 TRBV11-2 CASSLAEQYF
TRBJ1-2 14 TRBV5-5 CASRPGQGNYGYTF
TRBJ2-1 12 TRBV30 CAWGQGAGEQFF
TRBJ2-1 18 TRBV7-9 CASSFHRLAGVGTNEQFF
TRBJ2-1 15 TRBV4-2 CASSQDDNSYNEQFF
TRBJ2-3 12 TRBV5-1 CASSLDADTQYF
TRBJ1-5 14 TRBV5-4 CASSDQAGDQPQHF
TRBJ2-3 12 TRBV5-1 CASSFETDTQYF
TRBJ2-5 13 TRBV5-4 CASSLDRGETQYF
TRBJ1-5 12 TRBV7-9 CASSLGTQPQHF
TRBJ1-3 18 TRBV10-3 CAISVGQGLSNSGNTIYF
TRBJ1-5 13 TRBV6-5 CASGQGQGQPQHF
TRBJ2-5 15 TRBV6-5 CASRLNRDRWQTQYF
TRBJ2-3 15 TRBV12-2 CASRSRTRSTDTQYF
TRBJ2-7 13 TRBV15 CATSRDSAREQYF
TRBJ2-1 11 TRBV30 CAWSGGDEQFF
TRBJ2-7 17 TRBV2 CASCNRSWDRVSYEQYF
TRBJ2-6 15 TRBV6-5 CASSYAIPGANVLTF
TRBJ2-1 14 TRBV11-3 CASSLNRVNDEQFF
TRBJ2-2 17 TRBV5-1 CASSLSGLAGAFGELFF
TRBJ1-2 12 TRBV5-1 CASSLGTYGYTF
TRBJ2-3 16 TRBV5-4 CASSIRLAGALDTQYF
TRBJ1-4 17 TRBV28 CASSLSSGSRSNEKLFF
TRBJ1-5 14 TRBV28 CASSSGGGRQPQHF
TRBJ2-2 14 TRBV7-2 CASSPRVASGELFF
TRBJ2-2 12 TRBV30 CAWRQNTGELFF
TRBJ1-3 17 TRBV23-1 CASSPVRGRGDENTIYF
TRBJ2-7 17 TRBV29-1 CSVTGLAGGPEVYEQYF
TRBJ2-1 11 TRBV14 CASSQEGEQFF
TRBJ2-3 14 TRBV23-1 CARGPGLLRDTQYF
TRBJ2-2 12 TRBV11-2 CASSPNTGELFF
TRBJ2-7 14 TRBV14 CASSQAGRWYEQYF
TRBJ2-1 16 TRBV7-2 CASSPSSSGTYNEQFF
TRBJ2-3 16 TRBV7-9 CASSASPGLAENTQYF
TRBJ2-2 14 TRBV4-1 CASSQSGRVGELFF
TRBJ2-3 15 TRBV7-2 CASSLGTGNTDTQYF
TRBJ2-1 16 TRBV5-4 CASSPPTGGLNNEQFF
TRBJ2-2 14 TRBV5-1 CASRLAVNTGELFF
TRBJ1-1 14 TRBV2 CASSPETGVTEAFF
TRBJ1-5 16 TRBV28 CASSLLGGDHNQPQHF
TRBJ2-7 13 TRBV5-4 CASSFDRIYEQYF
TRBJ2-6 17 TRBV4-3 CASSQDHQGTGANVLTF
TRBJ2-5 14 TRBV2 CASSVDLLGETQYF
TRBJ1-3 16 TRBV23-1 CASSQQLTGYGNTIYF
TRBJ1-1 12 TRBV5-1 CASSLTETEAFF
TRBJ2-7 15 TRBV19 CASSDPGQIFYEQYF
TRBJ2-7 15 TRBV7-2 CASSLASGVTYEQYF
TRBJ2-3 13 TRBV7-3 CASSVSATDTQYF
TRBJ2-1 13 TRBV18 CASSPNLYNEQFF
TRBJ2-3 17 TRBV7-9 CASSDSSSGRPTDTQYF
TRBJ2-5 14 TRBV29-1 CSVEETFGGGTQYF
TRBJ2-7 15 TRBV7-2 CASSDPGLATYEQYF
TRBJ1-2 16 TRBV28 CASHPGQGFIWNGYTF
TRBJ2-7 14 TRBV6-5 CASSMGTTLYEQYF